This TCR beta chain was profiled in a study of Graves' ophthalmopathy and Graves' hyperthyroidism. Points from the study as a whole: Between ophthalmopathy and stable hyperthyroidism, a 13-signature model drew a separation with nearly 90% sensitivity and around 80% specificity. In blood appeared most of the expanded thyroid clonotypes whose frequency exceeded 0.001.

Stable hyperthyroidism was defined by absence of ophthalmopathy within 18 months of follow-up. Amplification targeted the TCR beta CDR3 regions, with RNA transcripts as the source material. HTBI primers were employed in first-round RT-PCR, then a second-round multiplex PCR followed. TCRdb called the multiplex PCR reads again in MiXCR, with one record for every CDR3 protein. The table shows roughly 420,000 distinct CDR3 sequences, with approximately 21% occurring only once. Unmatched junction bases numbered 14, after V lost 5 bases and J lost 4 bases. The CDR3 length is 18 residues. As regards this clonotype: The antigen is undetermined.

The chain carries TRBV12-3 or TRBV12-4 and TRBJ2-6; TRBD1 matches 7 bases. The TCR was taken from a woman aged 18 to 35 with stable Graves' hyperthyroidism. The sample comprised peripheral blood. The CDR3 DNA reads TGTGCCAGCAGTGAACCGTACAGGGGTAGGTGGGGGGCCAACGTCCTGACTTTC. Its translation is CASSEPYRGRWGANVLTF.